Listed below are T cell receptor beta chains from one sample, sequenced in a study of blood T cell repertoires in COVID-19. Only in-frame clones appear in the TCRdb table, and some are missing; sequencing was by immunoSEQ multiplex PCR. The sample has about 280,000 clones, over 75% seen once. The specimen was PBMCs or T cells enriched from blood (not recorded which). The receptors come from a woman under 40 who had recovered from COVID-19. Both conserved end residues are part of each CDR3. A D gene is named only where the DNA matches it firmly. Clone size is given for some rows only: seen once, a few or many times, or a class if the clone is expanded.

TRBD1,-,TRBJ1-1,TRBV24-1,TGTGCCACCAGTGACCCCAGACAGGGGGACACTGAAGCTTTCTTT,CATSDPRQGDTEAFF
TRBD1,-,TRBJ1-3,TRBV6-5,TGTGCCAGCAGTACCGGGACAGGGAGGGTTAACACCATATATTTT,CASSTGTGRVNTIYF
-,few,TRBJ1-3,TRBV5-1,TGCGCCAGCAGCTCGCGGTCCGGCGGAAACACCATATATTTT,CASSSRSGGNTIYF
TRBD1,-,TRBJ2-2,TRBV14,TGTGCCAGCAGCCAATGGACAGGGGAAGTGACCGGGGAGCTGTTTTTT,CASSQWTGEVTGELFF
TRBD2,-,TRBJ2-5,TRBV10-3,TGTGCCATCAGTGCAGCGGGAGTTATAGAGACCCAGTACTTC,CAISAAGVIETQYF
TRBD2,-,TRBJ2-1,TRBV19,TGTGCCAGTAGTATTGTGCTAGCGGGGGGCGATGAGCAGTTCTTC,CASSIVLAGGDEQFF
-,few,TRBJ1-5,TRBV20-1,TGCAGTGCCCGGGGTGGTCAGCCCCAGCATTTT,CSARGGQPQHF
-,-,TRBJ2-2,TRBV5-6,TGTGCCAGCAGCTTGGTAGCCTCGGCCGGGGAGCTGTTTTTT,CASSLVASAGELFF
-,-,TRBJ1-6,TRBV6-5,TGTGCCAGCAGTTACGGCAGGGGCTATAATTCACCCCTCCACTTT,CASSYGRGYNSPLHF
-,-,TRBJ1-2,TRBV6-2/TRBV6-3,TGTGCCAGCAGTGATCACGGGACTCCCGGCGGTGGCTACACCTTC,CASSDHGTPGGGYTF
TRBD1,-,TRBJ1-5,TRBV28,TGTGCCAGCAGTTCCAACAGGGGTAACAGCAATCAGCCCCAGCATTTT,CASSSNRGNSNQPQHF
TRBD2,-,TRBJ2-7,TRBV4-1,TGCGCCAGCAGCCAAGATCTCACGGGAGGGCCAAACGAGCAGTACTTC,CASSQDLTGGPNEQYF
TRBD2,-,TRBJ2-3,TRBV11-2,TGTGCCAGCAGCTTAGCGGGGGGGGTGGGCACAGATACGCAGTATTTT,CASSLAGGVGTDTQYF
TRBD1,-,TRBJ2-7,TRBV28,TGTGCCAGCAGCCACGCTCCGGGGACAGGTAACTTC,CASSHAPGTGNF
-,-,TRBJ2-7,TRBV6-5,TGTGCCAGCAGTTACGGCCAGGGGAACTACGAGCAGTACTTC,CASSYGQGNYEQYF
TRBD1,-,TRBJ1-2,TRBV28,TGTGCCAGCAGTTTTAGACAGGGGATCTATGGCTACACCTTC,CASSFRQGIYGYTF
-,-,TRBJ2-1,TRBV10-3,TGTGCCATCAGGGACTCCCGCTCCTACAATGAGCAGTTCTTC,CAIRDSRSYNEQFF
-,-,TRBJ1-6,TRBV5-1,TGCGCCAGCAGCTTGGATGGCAGAAATTCACCCCTCCACTTT,CASSLDGRNSPLHF
-,-,TRBJ1-2,TRBV29-1,TGCAGCGTTGTAGGAGAGGGCTATGGCTACACCTTC,CSVVGEGYGYTF
-,-,TRBJ1-3,TRBV6-1,TGTGCCAGCAGTGAAGCCTCGGGGTCCGGAAACACCATATATTTT,CASSEASGSGNTIYF
-,once,TRBJ2-7,TRBV5-1,TGCGCCAGCAGCTTGCAGGGGCTACCCTACGAGCAGTACTTC,CASSLQGLPYEQYF
TRBD1,-,TRBJ2-3,TRBV18,TGTGCCAGCTCACTTCAGGGGGATAGTGGTACGCAGTATTTT,CASSLQGDSGTQYF
-,-,TRBJ1-4,TRBV28,TGTGCCAGCAGTAAGGTCGATGGCGGCAATGAAAAACTGTTTTTT,CASSKVDGGNEKLFF
TRBD2,-,TRBJ2-3,TRBV11-3,TGTGCCAGCAGCTTAGCGGGGGGAAGCACAGATACGCAGTATTTT,CASSLAGGSTDTQYF
-,few,TRBJ2-5,TRBV5-4,TGTGCCAGCAGCTTCTTCCCGGGATCGGAAGAGACCCAGTACTTC,CASSFFPGSEETQYF
TRBD1,-,TRBJ1-3,TRBV27,TGTGCCAGCAGTTTACTGCCCCTGGACAGGGCTGGAAACACCATATATTTT,CASSLLPLDRAGNTIYF
TRBD1,-,TRBJ2-2,TRBV5-1,TGCGCCAGCAGCCAGTTGACAGGGAGTACCGGGGAGCTGTTTTTT,CASSQLTGSTGELFF
-,-,TRBJ1-2,TRBV6-5,TGTGCCAGCAGTTACGGCCCGGGGGGCTATGGCTACACCTTC,CASSYGPGGYGYTF
-,few,TRBJ2-7,TRBV4-3,TGCGCCAGCAGCCCAGGGGTCGTGTACGAGCAGTACTTC,CASSPGVVYEQYF
TRBD1,-,TRBJ1-1,TRBV27,TGTGCCAGCAGTCCCCGGACAGGGGGCAGGAACACTGAAGCTTTCTTT,CASSPRTGGRNTEAFF
-,once,TRBJ1-5,TRBV9,TGTGCCAGCAGCGTAGACGTGGGGGCCAATCAGCCCCAGCATTTT,CASSVDVGANQPQHF
TRBD1,-,TRBJ2-7,TRBV5-4,TGTGCCAGCAGCCCCGACAGGGGGCTTTACGAGCAGTACTTC,CASSPDRGLYEQYF
TRBD1,-,TRBJ2-5,TRBV6-2/TRBV6-3,TGTGCCAGCAGTTACCACCGGACAGGGGGGACCCAGTACTTC,CASSYHRTGGTQYF
TRBD2,-,TRBJ2-7,TRBV5-1,TGCGCCAGCAGCTTTTTAACTAGCGGCACCTACGAGCAGTACTTC,CASSFLTSGTYEQYF
TRBD1,-,TRBJ1-6,TRBV19,TGTGCCGGTTCACAGGGGTTCAGGGATAATTCACCCCTCCACTTT,CAGSQGFRDNSPLHF